The T cell receptor (beta chain) described here comes from a study of T cell responses to AZD1222 COVID-19 vaccine. About this clone itself: Its antigen remains unknown.

Trimming pared 6 bases from V and 3 bases from J, leaving 18 bases between. The germline V gene has CDR1 MNHEY and CDR2 SVGAGI. There are 15 residues in the CDR3. Findings and caveats of the study: Every sample of the repertoires postdated the peak T cell response. Females outnumbered males among donors, who were mostly white British; clonal diversity was possibly underestimated.

Some clones are missing from TCRdb's copy, which holds only in-frame ones; the method was immunoSEQ multiplex PCR. Found here are 92,000 or so clones, roughly 88% of them singletons; the top ten hold about 28%. This chain joins TRBV6-5 and TRBJ2-7; perhaps TRBD1 as D (7 bases). The specimen comprised peripheral blood, sampled on day 0 of AZD1222 vaccination. The receptor was derived from an adult in good health. The CDR3 sequence is CASSPQEGAYYEQYF. Here the CDR3 DNA reads TGTGCCAGCAGCCCCCAGGAGGGGGCTTACTACGAGCAGTACTTC.